These 21 T cell receptor beta chains came from one sample sequenced in a study of regulatory T cells in long-lasting Graves disease. The time point is: newly diagnosed GD, antithyroid drugs for less than 3 months. Extracted PBMC RNA gave rise to the TCR library. The TCR beta library used iRepertoire HTBI primers with Arm-PCR amplification of CDR3. TCRdb re-called the multiplex PCR reads with MiXCR, one entry per CDR3 protein. The sample contains a few hundred thousand distinct CDR3 sequences, over 14% of which appear only once. This same sample was also part of a study on T cells in Graves' hyperthyroidism and ophthalmopathy.

Sequenced here: peripheral blood mononuclear cells (PBMCs), sampled at new diagnosis, from a patient treated with antithyroid drugs. The receptors were gathered from a woman in her forties with Graves disease.

This clonotype has ten or more counts. The gene calls are TRBV12-3 or TRBV12-4 and TRBJ2-7, with D uncertain. The CDR3 consists of 15 residues. The V and J ends lost 4 bases and 3 bases respectively, with 16 bases between them. The DNA for the CDR3 is TGTGCCAGCAGTTCCCCCCAGGCCCCGGTCTACGAGCAGTACTTC. This gives the protein CASSSPQAPVYEQYF.

This clonotype was observed a few times. This sequence joins TRBV6-5 and TRBJ1-6; TRBD1 is a possible D gene (5 bases). The CDR3 runs to 14 residues. Trimming shortened V by 2 bases and J by 11 bases, and 13 bases separated the two germline ends. Germline lookup yields CDR1 MNHEY and CDR2 SVGAGI. The CDR3 spells CASSYRGDEAPLHF. In DNA form, the CDR3 reads TGTGCCAGCAGTTACCGGGGGGACGAGGCACCCCTCCACTTT.

This clonotype showed up many times. The genes are TRBV10-3 and TRBJ1-5; no definite D call. V was shortened by 4 bases and J by 4 bases, with 11 bases between the two germline ends. This CDR3 contains 14 residues. Germline assignment: CDR1 ENHRY and CDR2 SYGVKD. The CDR3 is CAISAESKNQPQHF. Written as DNA, the CDR3 is TGTGCCATCAGTGCCGAGTCCAAAAATCAGCCCCAGCATTTT.

A word on this clonotype: Since a much larger clone is just one base distant, this may be a read error. The rearrangement links TRBV27 to TRBJ2-1; 8 nucleotides line up with TRBD2. Trimming removed 7 bases from V and 3 bases from J; junction bases left unmatched: 5. The CDR3 covers 14 residues. Germline CDR1 MNHEY, CDR2 SMNVEV (reference sequence). CDR3: CASNSGGLYNEQFF. In DNA form, the CDR3 reads TGTGCCAGCAATTCGGGGGGGCTCTACAATGAGCAGTTCTTC.

A few counts support this clonotype. V gene TRBV10-3 combines with J gene TRBJ2-3, with D hard to call. V lost 2 bases and J 6 bases, leaving 15 bases between the germline ends. From germline, CDR1 is ENHRY and CDR2 SYGVKD. The CDR3 has 15 amino acids. The CDR3 DNA is TGTGCCATCAGTGAGCACTTTCTAACTCGGGATACGCAGTATTTT. Translation gives CAISEHFLTRDTQYF.

This clonotype was picked up one time. The chain has TRBV7-2 and TRBJ2-1; TRBD2 matches 15 bases. J lost 4 bases, V lost 3 bases, and 7 bases had no gene match. Per the germline V gene, CDR1 is SGHTA and CDR2 is FQGNSA. The CDR3 length is 18 residues. The CDR3 DNA sequence: TGTGCCAGCAGCTTCCGGACTAGCGGGAGGGCCGGGTACAATGAGCAGTTCTTC. Encoded protein: CASSFRTSGRAGYNEQFF.

This clonotype was found many times. The gene calls are TRBV28 and TRBJ1-6; D not resolved. Germline V gene data show CDR1 as MDHEN and CDR2 as SYDVKM. The CDR3 consists of 14 residues. Deletions cut 9 bases from V and 4 bases from J, with 13 bases between. The CDR3 reads CASKAQAYNSPLHF. DNA of the CDR3: TGTGCCAGTAAAGCGCAGGCTTATAATTCACCCCTCCACTTT.

This clonotype was seen ten or more times. The chain couples TRBV27 to TRBJ1-2, with D possibly being TRBD1 (5 bases). V lost 3 bases and J lost 4, with 9 bases in between. Per the germline V gene, CDR1 is MNHEY and CDR2 is SMNVEV (reference sequence). The CDR3 has 13 residues. CDR3 sequence: CASSFGARYGYTF. The DNA of the CDR3 is TGTGCCAGCAGTTTCGGGGCGCGCTATGGCTACACCTTC.

This clonotype was observed at least ten times. This chain joins TRBV7-9 and TRBJ2-1; no reliable D call. This CDR3 contains 12 residues. Trimming pared 4 bases from V and 2 bases from J, leaving 3 bases between. The germline CDR1 and CDR2 sequences are SEHNR and FQNEAQ (reference sequence). CDR3 sequence (DNA): TGTGCCAGCAGCTCTCCCTACAATGAGCAGTTCTTC. Its translation is CASSSPYNEQFF. The complete variable domain, with remaining parts taken from reference TRBV7-9 and TRBJ2-1, reads DTGVSQNPRHKITKRGQNVTFRCDPISEHNRLYWYRQTLGQGPEFLTYFQNEAQLEKSRLLSDRFSAERPKGSFSTLEIQRTEQGDSAMYLCASSSPYNEQFFGPGTRLTVL.

About this clonotype: A read error may explain this, as a much larger clone is one base away. This sequence joins TRBV6-2 or TRBV6-3 and TRBJ1-1; 7 positions match TRBD1. Germline assignment: CDR1 MNHEY and CDR2 SVGEGT. This CDR3 spans 12 amino acids. Trimming cost V 10 bases and J 11 bases; bases outside gene matches: 13. The CDR3 protein is CANTYRQGWAFF. CDR3 DNA sequence: TGTGCCAACACCTACCGACAGGGCTGGGCTTTCTTT.

This clonotype was recorded a few times. The V and J genes are TRBV4-1 and TRBJ2-1; possible D gene TRBD2, 5 bases. V lost 0 bases and J 0 bases, leaving 9 bases between the germline ends. CDR3 length: 16 amino acids. The germline gives CDR1 MGHRA, CDR2 YSYEKL. As DNA, the CDR3 is TGCGCCAGCAGCCAAGATAACAGCGGCTCCTACAATGAGCAGTTCTTC. Translation: CASSQDNSGSYNEQFF.

This clonotype appeared a few times. V and J are TRBV24-1 and TRBJ1-5; tentative D call: TRBD1 (6 bases). In germline, CDR1 is KGHDR, CDR2 SFDVKD. The CDR3 runs 13 residues. V dropped 0 bases and J dropped 13 bases, with 12 bases sitting between them. CDR3 coding DNA: TGTGCCACCAGTGATTTGCACGAAGGGGGGCAGCATTTT. Residues: CATSDLHEGGQHF.

Remarks on this clonotype: A far larger clone differs by one base, so this is likely a read error. V usage is TRBV2 and J usage is TRBJ2-3, with 13 bases lining up with TRBD2. With the DNA end fitting TRBJ2-7 better, the J assignment may be wrong. The CDR3 covers 15 residues. Germline V CDR1 and CDR2: SNHLY, FYNNEI. CDR3: CASSERTSGSSEQYF. The CDR3 bases are TGTGCCAGCAGTGAAAGGACTAGCGGGAGTTCCGAGCAGTACTTC.

At least ten counts were recorded for this clonotype. The chain joins TRBV7-9 to TRBJ2-5; 13 bases line up with TRBD2. Germline CDR1 is SEHNR and CDR2 is FQNEAQ (reference sequence). The CDR3 has 18 residues. J was trimmed by 4 bases and V by 2 bases; bases with no gene match: 10. The CDR3 loop is CASSLRLGTSGKRETQYF. CDR3 nucleotide sequence: TGTGCCAGCAGCTTAAGATTGGGGACTAGCGGGAAGAGAGAGACCCAGTACTTC.

There are a few counts of this clonotype. The gene calls are TRBV6-1 and TRBJ2-1, with D perhaps TRBD2 (6 bases). Germline V gene data show CDR1 as MNHNS and CDR2 as SASEGT. The CDR3 loop spans 15 amino acids. The V and J ends lost 2 bases and 15 bases respectively, with 23 bases between them. The CDR3: CASSERVFGSNPPFF. For the CDR3, the DNA is TGTGCCAGCAGTGAACGGGTATTCGGGAGTAACCCCCCGTTCTTC.

This clonotype was picked up many times. The chain combines TRBV18 with TRBJ1-2, with TRBD1 matching 10 bases. CDR3 length: 17 residues. Unmatched junction bases numbered 13, after V lost 5 bases and J lost 4 bases. Germline V lookup: CDR1 KGHSH, CDR2 LQKENI. The CDR3 coding sequence is TGTGCCAGCTCATTAACCCCGGACAGGGGGGACTTCTATGGCTACACCTTC. It yields the protein CASSLTPDRGDFYGYTF.

This clonotype was seen at least ten times. This rearrangement joins TRBV20-1 to TRBJ2-7; no clear D. The CDR3 covers 15 residues. V was clipped by 3 bases and J by 0 bases, with 15 bases between them. Germline CDR1 reads DFQATT; CDR2 reads SNEGSKA (reference sequence). The CDR3 nucleotides are TGCAGTGCTAGTCCTGGGGTCCAAAGCTCCTACGAGCAGTACTTC. This encodes CSASPGVQSSYEQYF.

The sample holds many counts of this clonotype. The rearrangement joins TRBV5-6 to TRBJ2-3; 7 bases are a match to TRBD1. Germline CDR1 and CDR2: SGHDT and YYEEEE. V dropped 3 bases and J dropped 5; count of bases not matched to a gene: 6. The CDR3 length is 14 residues. This CDR3 reads CASSWRQGVDTQYF. In DNA, the CDR3 is TGTGCCAGCAGCTGGCGACAGGGTGTAGATACGCAGTATTTT.

This clonotype was detected only a few times. The chain joins TRBV30 to TRBJ2-7, with D possibly TRBD2 on 6 matching bases. CDR3 length: 14 amino acids. Per the germline V gene, CDR1 is GTSNPN and CDR2 is SVGIG (reference sequence). Trimming took off 3 bases at V and 7 bases at J, with 19 bases between the two ends. In DNA form, the CDR3 reads TGTGCCTGGAGCGTTACCAGGGAGGATGAAGAGCAGTACTTC. Translated, it gives CAWSVTREDEEQYF.

On this clonotype: This is likely an artifact of a read error, given a far larger clone one base away. This chain uses TRBV7-2 with TRBJ2-7, with a possible D match to TRBD1 (5 bases). CDR1 is SGHTA and CDR2 is FQGNSA in the germline V gene. The CDR3 extends over 15 amino acids. Here the CDR3 reads CASSFGRASSYGQYF. CDR3 in DNA: TGTGCCAGCAGTTTTGGCAGGGCGAGCTCCTACGGGCAGTACTTC.

V and J are TRBV19 and TRBJ2-2; 7 bases fit TRBD2. The CDR3 is 15 residues long. V lost 6 bases and J lost 3; bases outside the gene matches: 7. Germline values: CDR1 LNHDA, CDR2 SQIVND (reference sequence). The CDR3 DNA reads as TGTGCCAGTAGATGGCGGGGAGGGTACACCGGGGAGCTGTTTTTT. Translation gives CASRWRGGYTGELFF.